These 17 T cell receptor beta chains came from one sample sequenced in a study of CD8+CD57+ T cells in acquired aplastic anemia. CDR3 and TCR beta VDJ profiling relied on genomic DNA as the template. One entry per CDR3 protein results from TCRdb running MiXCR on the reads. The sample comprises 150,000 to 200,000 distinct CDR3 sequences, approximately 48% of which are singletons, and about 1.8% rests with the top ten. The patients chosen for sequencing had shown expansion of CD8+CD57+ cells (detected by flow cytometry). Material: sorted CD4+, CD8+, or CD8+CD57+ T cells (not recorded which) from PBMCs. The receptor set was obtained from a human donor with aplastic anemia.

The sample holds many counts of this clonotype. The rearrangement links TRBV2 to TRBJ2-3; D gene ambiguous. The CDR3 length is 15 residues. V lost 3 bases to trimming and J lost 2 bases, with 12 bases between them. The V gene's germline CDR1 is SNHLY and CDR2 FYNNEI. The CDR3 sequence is CASSDVGEATDTQYF. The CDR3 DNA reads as TGTGCCAGCAGTGACGTCGGAGAGGCCACAGATACGCAGTATTTT.

The CDR3 loop reads CASSYRGKVGQPQHF. CDR3 coding DNA: TGTGCCAGCAGTTATCGGGGGAAGGTGGGTCAGCCCCAGCATTTT. The rearrangement links TRBV28 to TRBJ1-5, with D maybe TRBD1 (5 bases). Trimming took 4 bases from V and 6 from J, leaving 16 bases between them. The germline CDR1 and CDR2 sequences are MDHEN and SYDVKM. The CDR3 length is 15 residues.

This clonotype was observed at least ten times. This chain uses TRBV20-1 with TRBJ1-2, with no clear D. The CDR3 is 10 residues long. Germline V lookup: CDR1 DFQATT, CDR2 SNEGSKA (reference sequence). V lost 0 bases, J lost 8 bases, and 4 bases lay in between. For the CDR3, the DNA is TGCAGTGCTAGAGATATCGGCTACACCTTC. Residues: CSARDIGYTF.

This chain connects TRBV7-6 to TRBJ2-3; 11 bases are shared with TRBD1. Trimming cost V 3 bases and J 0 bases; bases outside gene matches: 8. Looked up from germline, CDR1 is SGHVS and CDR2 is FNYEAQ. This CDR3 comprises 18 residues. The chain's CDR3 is CASSLGTGGKSSTDTQYF. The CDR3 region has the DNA TGTGCCAGCAGCTTGGGGACAGGGGGGAAATCTAGCACAGATACGCAGTATTTT.

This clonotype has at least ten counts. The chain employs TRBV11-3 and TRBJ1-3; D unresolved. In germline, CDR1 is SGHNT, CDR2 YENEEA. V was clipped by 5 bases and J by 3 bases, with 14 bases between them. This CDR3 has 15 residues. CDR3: CASSPSREGGNTIYF. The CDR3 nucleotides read TGTGCCAGCAGCCCTTCGAGGGAAGGTGGAAACACCATATATTTT.

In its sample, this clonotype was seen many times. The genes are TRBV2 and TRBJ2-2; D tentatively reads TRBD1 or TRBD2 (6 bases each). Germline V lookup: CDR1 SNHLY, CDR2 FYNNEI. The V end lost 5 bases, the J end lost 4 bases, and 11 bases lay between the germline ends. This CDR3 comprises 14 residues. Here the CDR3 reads CASSFKGGTGELFF. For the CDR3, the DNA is TGTGCCAGCAGTTTTAAGGGGGGCACCGGGGAGCTGTTTTTT.

The CDR3 sequence: CSVGQGRETQYF. CDR3 DNA: TGCAGCGTTGGCCAGGGGCGGGAGACCCAGTACTTC. The chain links TRBV29-1 to TRBJ2-5; D may be TRBD1 (6 bases). Germline CDR1 and CDR2: SQVTM and ANQGSEA. V was cut by 4 bases and J by 5 bases, with 11 bases left in between. The CDR3 runs 12 residues.

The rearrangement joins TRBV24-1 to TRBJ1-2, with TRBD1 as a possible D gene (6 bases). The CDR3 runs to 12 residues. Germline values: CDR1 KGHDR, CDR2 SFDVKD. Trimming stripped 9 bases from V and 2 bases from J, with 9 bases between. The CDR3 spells CATSGGNYGYTF. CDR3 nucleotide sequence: TGTGCCACCTCTGGGGGCAACTATGGCTACACCTTC.

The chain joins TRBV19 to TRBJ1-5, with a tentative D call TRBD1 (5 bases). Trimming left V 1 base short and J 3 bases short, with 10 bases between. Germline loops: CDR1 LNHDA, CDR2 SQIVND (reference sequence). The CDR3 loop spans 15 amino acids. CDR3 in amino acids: CASSIVQASNQPQHF. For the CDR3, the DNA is TGTGCCAGTAGTATAGTACAGGCCTCCAATCAGCCCCAGCATTTT.

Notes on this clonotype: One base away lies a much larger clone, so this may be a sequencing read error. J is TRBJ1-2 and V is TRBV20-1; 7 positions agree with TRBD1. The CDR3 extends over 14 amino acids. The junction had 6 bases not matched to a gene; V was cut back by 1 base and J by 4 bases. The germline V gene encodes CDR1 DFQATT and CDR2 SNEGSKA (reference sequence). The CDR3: CSARVLRQGYGYTF. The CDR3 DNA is TGCAGTGCTAGAGTCCTGAGACAGGGCTATGGCTACACCTTC.

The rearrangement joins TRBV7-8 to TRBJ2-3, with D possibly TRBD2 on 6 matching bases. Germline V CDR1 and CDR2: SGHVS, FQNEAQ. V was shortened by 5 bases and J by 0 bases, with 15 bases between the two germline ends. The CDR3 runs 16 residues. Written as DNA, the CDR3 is TGTGCCAGCAGCCTGCGGGGAGATACTAGCACAGATACGCAGTATTTT. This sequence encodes CASSLRGDTSTDTQYF.

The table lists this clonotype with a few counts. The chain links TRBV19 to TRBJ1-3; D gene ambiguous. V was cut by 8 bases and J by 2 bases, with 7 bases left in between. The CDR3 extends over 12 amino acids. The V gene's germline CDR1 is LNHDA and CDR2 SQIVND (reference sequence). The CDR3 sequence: CASPDPGNTIYF. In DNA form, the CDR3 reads TGTGCCAGTCCCGATCCTGGAAACACCATATATTTT.

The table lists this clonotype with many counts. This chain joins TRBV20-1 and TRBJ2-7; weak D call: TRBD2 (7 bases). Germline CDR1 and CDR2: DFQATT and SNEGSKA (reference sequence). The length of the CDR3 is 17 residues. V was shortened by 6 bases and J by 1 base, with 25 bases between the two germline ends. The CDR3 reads CSATGGGGPLRSYEQYF. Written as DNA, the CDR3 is TGCAGTGCCACGGGTGGGGGGGGGCCCCTCAGATCCTACGAGCAGTACTTC.

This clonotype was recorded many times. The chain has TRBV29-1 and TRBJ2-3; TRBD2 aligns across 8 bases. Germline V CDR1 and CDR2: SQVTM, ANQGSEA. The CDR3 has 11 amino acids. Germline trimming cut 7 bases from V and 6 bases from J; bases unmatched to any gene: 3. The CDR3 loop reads CSGRGGDTQYF. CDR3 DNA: TGCAGCGGACGGGGGGGGGATACGCAGTATTTT.

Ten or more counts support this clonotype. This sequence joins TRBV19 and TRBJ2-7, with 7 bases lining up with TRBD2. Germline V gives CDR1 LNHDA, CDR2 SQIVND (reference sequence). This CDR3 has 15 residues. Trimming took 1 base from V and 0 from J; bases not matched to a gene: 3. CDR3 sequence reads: CASSIVAGTSYEQYF. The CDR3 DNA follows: TGTGCCAGTAGTATAGTAGCGGGTACCTCCTACGAGCAGTACTTC.

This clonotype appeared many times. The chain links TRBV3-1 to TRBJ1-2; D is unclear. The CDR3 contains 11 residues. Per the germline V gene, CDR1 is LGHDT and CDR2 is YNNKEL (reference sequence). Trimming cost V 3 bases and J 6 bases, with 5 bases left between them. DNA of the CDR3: TGTGCCAGCAGCCATACTCATGGCTACACCTTC. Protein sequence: CASSHTHGYTF.

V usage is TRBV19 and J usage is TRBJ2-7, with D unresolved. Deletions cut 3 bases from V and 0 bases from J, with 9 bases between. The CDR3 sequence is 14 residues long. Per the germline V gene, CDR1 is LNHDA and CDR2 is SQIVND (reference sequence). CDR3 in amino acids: CASSISLSSYEQYF. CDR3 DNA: TGTGCCAGTAGTATTAGTTTAAGCTCCTACGAGCAGTACTTC.